Listed below are T cell receptor beta chains from one sample, sequenced in a study of blood T cell repertoires in COVID-19. Profiling relied on immunoSEQ multiplex PCR, and the TCRdb table lists in-frame clones only, not all of them. The sample yields 100,000 to 150,000 clones, approximately 82% seen once. The material sequenced was peripheral blood. These receptors all stem from a woman in her 50s with acute or convalescent COVID-19. The CDR3 runs from the conserved cysteine through the conserved F or W. The order of the fields is J gene, V gene, clone size, CDR3 length, D gene, CDR3 DNA, CDR3 protein. D genes are given only for firm matches. The listing skips clone size in some rows; elsewhere it reads once, few, many or a size class.

TRBJ1-4,TRBV7-9,NA,15,NA,TGTGCCAGCAGCCTGCCCCCCACAGGGAATGAAAAACTGTTTTTT,CASSLPPTGNEKLFF
TRBJ2-7,TRBV6-2/TRBV6-3,NA,14,TRBD2,TGTGCCAGCAGTTACGGCCTAGCGGGACTCGAGCAGTACTTC,CASSYGLAGLEQYF
TRBJ1-2,TRBV30,NA,12,NA,TGTGCCTGGAGTGACAGAAACTATGGCTACACCTTC,CAWSDRNYGYTF
TRBJ2-1,TRBV18,NA,14,NA,TGTGCCAGCTCACCAGCGACCGGAGGGGGCATCCAATTCTTC,CASSPATGGGIQFF
TRBJ1-1,TRBV20-1,NA,11,NA,TGCAGTGCCCGAGGGAACACTGAAGCTTTCTTT,CSARGNTEAFF
TRBJ2-3,TRBV28,once,16,TRBD2,TGTGCCAGCAGTCCATTCACTAGCGGGACCGTTGATACGCAGTATTTT,CASSPFTSGTVDTQYF
TRBJ2-5,TRBV18,NA,15,TRBD1,TGTGCCAGCTCCCTTAAAGGACAGGGTGCGGAGACCCAGTACTTC,CASSLKGQGAETQYF
TRBJ1-3,TRBV9,NA,14,NA,TGTGCCAGCAGCGTCGGGATCTCTGGAAACACCATATATTTT,CASSVGISGNTIYF
TRBJ2-3,TRBV27,few,11,NA,TGTGCCAGCTCCCGGGAAGATACGCAGTATTTT,CASSREDTQYF
TRBJ2-2,TRBV5-1,NA,15,TRBD2,TGCGCCAGCAGCTTACTAGCGGTGAACACCGGGGAGCTGTTTTTT,CASSLLAVNTGELFF
TRBJ2-1,TRBV19,NA,14,TRBD1,TGTGCCAGTAACCCTACGCGGGACAGGGTATCTCCGTTCTTC,CASNPTRDRVSPFF
TRBJ1-1,TRBV30,few,11,NA,TGTGCCTGGAAAGGGGGTACTGAAGCTTTCTTT,CAWKGGTEAFF
TRBJ2-1,TRBV18,NA,15,NA,TGTGCCAGCTCAATTCAACGGGACTCCTACAATGAGCAGTTCTTC,CASSIQRDSYNEQFF
TRBJ2-1,TRBV24-1,NA,17,NA,TGTGCCACCAGTGATTGGAGACCTTCTTACTCCTACAATGAGCAGTTCTTC,CATSDWRPSYSYNEQFF
TRBJ1-5,TRBV7-6,few,15,NA,TGTGCCAGCAGCCCCAGGGCGATGCGAGGTCAGCCCCAGCATTTT,CASSPRAMRGQPQHF
TRBJ2-3,TRBV19,NA,17,TRBD1,TGTGCCAGTAGCGATCCCGGGACAGGGTGGAGCACAGATACGCAGTATTTT,CASSDPGTGWSTDTQYF
TRBJ1-2,TRBV4-1,NA,15,TRBD1,TGCGCCAGCAGCCAAGTGGCGCAGGGGGTAGACGGCTACACCTTC,CASSQVAQGVDGYTF
TRBJ2-7,TRBV7-3,NA,13,NA,TGTGCCAGCAGCTCGGACTCCGTCAGTGAGCAGTACTTC,CASSSDSVSEQYF
TRBJ1-2,TRBV30,NA,19,TRBD1,TGTGCCTGGAGTGTAGCCTGGGGACAGGGCATCAAAGCTAACTATGGCTACACCTTC,CAWSVAWGQGIKANYGYTF
TRBJ2-3,TRBV5-4,NA,16,TRBD2,TGTGCCAGCAGCCCGGGACTAGCGGGGGGCACAGATACGCAGTATTTT,CASSPGLAGGTDTQYF
TRBJ2-7,TRBV2,NA,15,NA,TGTGCCAACCAACTCTCGGCTAGCGTTACCTACGAGCAGTACTTC,CANQLSASVTYEQYF
TRBJ2-1,TRBV7-3,NA,16,TRBD2,TGTGCCAGCAGCTTTACGGGGGGGACTTCTTACAATGAGCAGTTCTTC,CASSFTGGTSYNEQFF
TRBJ1-2,TRBV9,NA,16,NA,TGTGCCAGCAGCGTAGTCGACAATACTGGGGCCTATGGCTACACCTTC,CASSVVDNTGAYGYTF
TRBJ2-1,TRBV10-1,NA,15,NA,TGCGCCAGCAGTGTGGCTAGCTCGGGTTACAATGAGCAGTTCTTC,CASSVASSGYNEQFF
TRBJ1-2,TRBV5-6,NA,13,NA,TGTGCCAGCAGCACCGGGACAAACTATGGCTACACCTTC,CASSTGTNYGYTF
TRBJ2-1,TRBV28,once,18,TRBD2,TGTGCCAGCAGTCCTTCGGTAAGGACTAGCGGGAGGATAAATGAGCAGTTCTTC,CASSPSVRTSGRINEQFF
TRBJ1-2,TRBV19,NA,16,TRBD1,TGTGCCAGTAGTAGACAAAGGGACAGGGGGAACTATGGCTACACCTTC,CASSRQRDRGNYGYTF
TRBJ2-7,TRBV9,NA,14,TRBD2,TGTGCCAGCAGCGTAGGTCGGGGGGAGTACGAGCAGTACTTC,CASSVGRGEYEQYF
TRBJ1-6,TRBV19,NA,14,NA,TGTGCCAGTAGGAAGAGCTCCTATAATTCACCCCTCCACTTT,CASRKSSYNSPLHF
TRBJ2-7,TRBV15,NA,13,TRBD2,TGTGCCACCAGCGCCGGGACTACCTACGAGCAGTACTTC,CATSAGTTYEQYF